These 9 T cell receptor beta chains share one sample of origin, sequenced in a study of blood T cell repertoires in COVID-19. Here immunoSEQ multiplex PCR was the method, and the copy in TCRdb shows in-frame clones only, minus some. Altogether approximately 300,000 clones are present, around nine tenths being singletons, with the ten largest covering about 10%. The specimen was peripheral blood. These receptors all stem from a woman aged 25 to 39 with COVID-19, enrolled during active disease.

V usage is TRBV4-1 and J usage is TRBJ2-1; TRBD2 aligns across 13 bases. Per the germline V gene, CDR1 is MGHRA and CDR2 is YSYEKL. CDR3 length: 15 amino acids. Germline trimming cut 7 bases from V and 7 bases from J; bases unmatched to any gene: 7. The CDR3 protein is CASTLRGLAGNEQFF. The DNA for the CDR3 is TGCGCCAGCACCTTGCGGGGACTAGCGGGGAATGAGCAGTTCTTC.

The chain carries TRBV7-9 and TRBJ2-7; the match to TRBD1 covers 9 bases. V lost 5 bases to trimming and J lost 3 bases; unmatched junction nucleotides: 8. Germline V gives CDR1 SEHNR, CDR2 FQNEAQ (reference sequence). The CDR3 has 15 amino acids. The CDR3, as DNA: TGTGCCAGCAGCGTCCGACAGGGGGGTAACTACGAGCAGTACTTC. It codes for CASSVRQGGNYEQYF.

The chain uses TRBV18 and TRBJ1-5, with TRBD1 identical over 7 bases. Germline trimming cut 3 bases from V and 2 bases from J; bases unmatched to any gene: 10. CDR1 and CDR2 from the germline V gene are KGHSH and LQKENI. The length of the CDR3 is 17 residues. The DNA of the CDR3 is TGTGCCAGCTCACCCTCAAACAGGGGTCTGGGCAATCAGCCCCAGCATTTT. Translated, it gives CASSPSNRGLGNQPQHF.

The chain has TRBV6-5 and TRBJ1-6, with 8 bases that match TRBD1. The CDR3 contains 15 residues. In germline, CDR1 is MNHEY, CDR2 SVGAGI. With V trimmed by 7 bases and J by 6 bases, 8 bases remained unmatched. Here the CDR3 reads CASTNADRGNSPLHF. As DNA, the CDR3 is TGTGCCAGCACTAATGCTGACAGGGGTAATTCACCCCTCCACTTT.

The V call is TRBV6-2 or TRBV6-3, the J call TRBJ2-1, with TRBD2 matching 12 bases. J gave up 8 bases and V 4 bases, and 6 bases lay outside the gene matches. Germline CDR1 and CDR2: MNHEY and SVGEGT. This CDR3 comprises 15 residues. This CDR3 reads CASSFLAGGPDEQFF. DNA for the CDR3: TGTGCCAGCAGTTTCCTAGCGGGAGGGCCGGATGAGCAGTTCTTC.

The rearrangement joins TRBV9 to TRBJ2-5, with 7 bases lining up with TRBD1. V trimming: 0 bases; J trimming: 3 bases; junction bases outside the gene matches: 14. CDR1 SGDLS and CDR2 YYNGEE come from the germline V gene. The CDR3 covers 18 residues. The CDR3 DNA is TGTGCCAGCAGCGTAGGGGTAGGGGGCGCTGGTTCCGAAGAGACCCAGTACTTC. It yields the protein CASSVGVGGAGSEETQYF.

The chain recombines TRBV4-1 with TRBJ2-1, with TRBD2 matching over 8 bases. Germline CDR1 reads MGHRA; CDR2 reads YSYEKL. Trimming took 3 bases from V and 6 from J; bases not matched to a gene: 10. The CDR3 has 16 amino acids. CDR3 residues: CASSHPGTRESNEQFF. In DNA form, the CDR3 reads TGCGCCAGCAGCCATCCCGGGACTAGAGAGTCCAATGAGCAGTTCTTC.

This clone was counted only a few times. The V gene is TRBV29-1, the J gene TRBJ1-1, with D possibly being TRBD1 (5 bases). Germline V gene data show CDR1 as SQVTM and CDR2 as ANQGSEA. Trimming left V 7 bases short and J 2 bases short, with 17 bases between. The CDR3 sequence is 14 residues long. DNA for the CDR3: TGCAGCGCCTGCAGGCGACAGTTTAACACTGAAGCTTTCTTT. This encodes CSACRRQFNTEAFF. Supplemented by reference TRBV29-1 and TRBJ1-1, the full variable domain reads SAVISQKPSRDICQRGTSLTIQCQVDSQVTMMFWYRQQPGQSLTLIATANQGSEATYESGFVIDKFPISRPNLTFSTLTVSNMSPEDSSIYLCSACRRQFNTEAFFGQGTRLTVV.

This chain links TRBV7-9 with TRBJ1-2; 11 positions agree with TRBD1. V lost 5 bases, J lost 3 bases, and 5 bases stayed unmatched. The CDR3 consists of 15 residues. Per germline, CDR1 SEHNR and CDR2 FQNEAQ (reference sequence). The CDR3 coding sequence is TGTGCCAGCAGCAGGGGACAGGGGGAGCACTATGGCTACACCTTC. This sequence encodes CASSRGQGEHYGYTF.